This T cell receptor beta chain was recorded in a study of T cell responses to AZD1222 COVID-19 vaccine. Study observations and caveats: Regions 160-218 and 743-854 held dominance among vaccine-associated CD4 TCRs, which spanned spike.

Clones were sequenced by immunoSEQ multiplex PCR, and TCRdb holds only the in-frame ones, with some missing. The sample lists 95,000 to 150,000 clones; approximately 90% were seen once. Regarding this clone: Antigen specificity is unknown.

This TCR was recovered from an adult in good health. Sequencing was performed on peripheral blood, taken on day 0 of AZD1222 vaccination.

DNA for the CDR3: TGTGCCAGCCGGGGAACGACTAGCGGGCCCGGGGAGCTGTTTTTT. It yields the protein CASRGTTSGPGELFF. V and J are TRBV28 and TRBJ2-2; 10 bases line up with TRBD2. In germline, CDR1 is MDHEN, CDR2 SYDVKM. V dropped 8 bases and J dropped 6; count of bases not matched to a gene: 9. The CDR3 spans 15 residues.